What follows are 20 T cell receptor beta chains derived from one specimen sequenced in a study of cytomegalovirus exposure and HLA in healthy donors. The table came from immunoSEQ multiplex PCR; TCRdb's copy has only in-frame clones and leaves some out. The top ten hold 3% of the sample, which has about 100,000 clones, around 82% seen once. Sequencing was carried out using PBMCs. The receptor source for this set is a woman younger than 35 in good health and CMV-seronegative.

This chain uses TRBV27 with TRBJ2-7; possibly TRBD1 for D (5 bases). Trimming shortened V by 2 bases and J by 5 bases, and 19 bases separated the two germline ends. Germline lookup yields CDR1 MNHEY and CDR2 SMNVEV (reference sequence). This CDR3 has 16 residues. The CDR3 bases are TGTGCCAGCAGTTTACAAGACAGATTCAAAACACACGAGCAGTACTTC. This sequence encodes CASSLQDRFKTHEQYF.

The V gene is TRBV5-6, the J gene TRBJ2-3; maybe TRBD2 (6 bases). This CDR3 spans 14 amino acids. Germline CDR1 is SGHDT and CDR2 is YYEEEE. V gave up 0 bases and J gave up 8 bases, with 13 bases separating them. The CDR3 bases are TGTGCCAGCAGCTTGGACTACGTGCGGGGTACGCAGTATTTT. This gives the protein CASSLDYVRGTQYF.

This clone appeared a single time. This chain links TRBV19 with TRBJ1-5, with 7 bases aligning to TRBD1. The germline V gene encodes CDR1 LNHDA and CDR2 SQIVND (reference sequence). V lost 3 bases and J lost 7; bases outside the gene matches: 9. This CDR3 is built from 15 residues. The CDR3 bases are TGTGCCAGTAGTATGATACAGGGGATCGGACAGCCCCAGCATTTT. Translation: CASSMIQGIGQPQHF.

The chain employs TRBV9 and TRBJ1-2; D gene ambiguous. V shed 0 bases and J shed 3 bases, with 9 bases lying between them. CDR1 SGDLS and CDR2 YYNGEE come from the germline V gene. This CDR3 spans 14 amino acids. The CDR3 coding sequence is TGTGCCAGCAGCGTAGATTGGCTAGACTATGGCTACACCTTC. Its translation: CASSVDWLDYGYTF.

The gene calls are TRBV2 and TRBJ2-6; D gene uncertain. Looked up from germline, CDR1 is SNHLY and CDR2 is FYNNEI. CDR3 length: 14 residues. Trimming removed 7 bases from V and 2 bases from J, with 9 bases in between. The DNA of the CDR3 is TGTGCCAGCAACTTACCGACTGGGGCCAACGTCCTGACTTTC. Protein product: CASNLPTGANVLTF.

The chain has TRBV19 and TRBJ1-1; no definite D call. This CDR3 is built from 14 residues. Trimming shortened V by 3 bases and J by 2 bases, and 10 bases separated the two germline ends. Per the germline V gene, CDR1 is LNHDA and CDR2 is SQIVND (reference sequence). The chain's CDR3 is CASSMPQINTEAFF. The CDR3 region has the DNA TGTGCCAGTAGTATGCCACAAATTAACACTGAAGCTTTCTTT.

This rearrangement joins TRBV6-4 to TRBJ1-1, with a tentative D call TRBD1 (5 bases). The V gene's germline CDR1 is MRHNA and CDR2 SNTAGT. Trimming shortened V by 6 bases and J by 1 base, and 12 bases separated the two germline ends. The CDR3 spans 14 residues. The CDR3 is CASRKQGENTEAFF. The CDR3 DNA is TGTGCCAGCAGAAAGCAGGGCGAGAACACTGAAGCTTTCTTT.

CDR3: CASSPGTGGAYNEQFF. CDR3 in DNA: TGTGCCAGCAGTCCCGGGACAGGGGGTGCCTACAATGAGCAGTTCTTC. V is TRBV27 and J is TRBJ2-1; 11 bases match TRBD1. After removal of 5 bases from V and 2 bases from J, the junction contained 5 bases not matched to a gene. This CDR3 has 16 residues. Germline CDR1 is MNHEY and CDR2 is SMNVEV (reference sequence).

This chain uses TRBV5-1 with TRBJ2-3; 13 bases fit TRBD2. The CDR3 loop spans 16 amino acids. Per the germline V gene, CDR1 is SGHRS and CDR2 is YFSETQ. The V and J ends lost 4 bases and 1 base, in that order; junction bases with no gene match: 3. Here the CDR3 reads CASSDTSGGGTDTQYF. For the CDR3, the DNA is TGCGCCAGCAGCGATACTAGCGGGGGGGGCACAGATACGCAGTATTTT. Full variable domain (outside the CDR3, taken from reference TRBV5-1 and TRBJ2-3): KAGVTQTPRYLIKTRGQQVTLSCSPISGHRSVSWYQQTPGQGLQFLFEYFSETQRNKGNFPGRFSGRQFSNSRSEMNVSTLELGDSALYLCASSDTSGGGTDTQYFGPGTRLTVL.

The chain uses TRBV13 and TRBJ1-3; D gene ambiguous. This CDR3 region has 17 residues. Germline loops: CDR1 PRHDT, CDR2 FYEKMQ (reference sequence). The V gene lost 5 bases and the J gene lost 4 bases, with 21 bases spanning the gap. The CDR3 loop reads CASSRRQPPGTGNTIYF. DNA of the CDR3: TGTGCCAGCAGCCGAAGGCAGCCCCCAGGAACAGGAAACACCATATATTTT.

The chain is built from TRBV25-1 and TRBJ2-2; 8 nucleotides agree with TRBD1. The V and J ends lost 5 bases and 1 base, in that order; junction bases with no gene match: 3. Germline lookup yields CDR1 MGHDK and CDR2 SYGVNS. The length of the CDR3 is 15 residues. CDR3 DNA sequence: TGTGCCAGCAGTCTCACAGGGGGGAACACCGGGGAGCTGTTTTTT. It translates to CASSLTGGNTGELFF. Variable domain in full (rest from reference TRBV25-1 and TRBJ2-2): EADIYQTPRYLVIGTGKKITLECSQTMGHDKMYWYQQDPGMELHLIHYSYGVNSTEKGDLSSESTVSRIRTEHFPLTLESARPSHTSQYLCASSLTGGNTGELFFGEGSRLTVL.

The J gene is TRBJ2-1, the V gene TRBV2, with 12 bases that match TRBD2. Germline V lookup: CDR1 SNHLY, CDR2 FYNNEI. J lost 8 bases, V lost 3 bases, and 2 bases had no gene match. The CDR3 contains 14 residues. The CDR3 DNA reads TGTGCCAGCAGTGACCTAGCGGGGGGGGATGAGCAGTTCTTC. Protein product: CASSDLAGGDEQFF.

V is TRBV28 and J is TRBJ2-7, with 13 bases aligning to TRBD2. Germline lookup yields CDR1 MDHEN and CDR2 SYDVKM. Germline trimming cut 0 bases from V and 5 bases from J; bases unmatched to any gene: 1. CDR3 length: 15 residues. CDR3 loop: CASSLWGLAGNEQYF. The CDR3 nucleotides are TGTGCCAGCAGTTTATGGGGACTAGCGGGGAACGAGCAGTACTTC.

This clone was observed a handful of times. The genes are TRBV5-4 and TRBJ2-7, with D uncertain. Trimming pared 0 bases from V and 7 bases from J, leaving 5 bases between. The germline CDR1 and CDR2 sequences are SGHNT and YYREEE (reference sequence). This CDR3 has 11 amino acids. CDR3 in amino acids: CASSLAGEQYF. Here the CDR3 DNA reads TGTGCCAGCAGCTTGGCCGGGGAGCAGTACTTC.

V and J are TRBV25-1 and TRBJ1-2; 7 nucleotides align to TRBD1. This CDR3 is 13 amino acids long. Germline lookup yields CDR1 MGHDK and CDR2 SYGVNS. J lost 5 bases, V lost 3 bases, and 3 bases had no gene match. CDR3 nucleotide sequence: TGTGCCAGCAGTGAGGGACAGTCATATGGCTACACCTTC. Its translation: CASSEGQSYGYTF.

The genes are TRBV7-6 and TRBJ2-2; 10 bases align to TRBD2. Germline V CDR1 and CDR2: SGHVS, FNYEAQ. After removal of 6 bases from V and 7 bases from J, the junction contained 8 bases not matched to a gene. The CDR3 covers 15 residues. CDR3 bases: TGTGCCAGCAGGCTAGCGGGGGCACCGATCGGGGAGCTGTTTTTT. Amino acid sequence: CASRLAGAPIGELFF.

The chain couples TRBV30 to TRBJ1-1; no definite D call. CDR3 length equals 12 residues. V was trimmed by 3 bases and J by 8 bases, leaving 13 bases between them. In germline, CDR1 is GTSNPN, CDR2 SVGIG (reference sequence). The CDR3 spells CAWRYVAEEAFF. The DNA for the CDR3 is TGTGCCTGGAGGTATGTGGCGGAAGAAGCTTTCTTT.

The V gene is TRBV20-1, the J gene TRBJ1-1; 9 positions match TRBD1. Unmatched junction bases numbered 6, after V lost 5 bases and J lost 11 bases. This CDR3 contains 11 residues. CDR1 is DFQATT, CDR2 SNEGSKA, per germline (reference sequence). CDR3 loop: CSAFTGGAAFF. The CDR3 region has the DNA TGCAGTGCTTTTACAGGGGGCGCGGCTTTCTTT.

The V call is TRBV5-1, the J call TRBJ2-1; TRBD2 matches at 8 bases. Germline CDR1 SGHRS, CDR2 YFSETQ. The CDR3 is made up of 15 amino acids. V lost 2 bases, J lost 4 bases, and 5 bases stayed unmatched. CDR3 nucleotide sequence: TGCGCCAGCAGCTTTGCGGGGGGTCTTTACAATGAGCAGTTCTTC. Translation gives CASSFAGGLYNEQFF.

The chain links TRBV2 to TRBJ1-6; D gene ambiguous. The germline gives CDR1 SNHLY, CDR2 FYNNEI. V was cut by 5 bases and J by 8 bases, with 19 bases left in between. The CDR3 loop spans 16 amino acids. For the CDR3, the DNA is TGTGCCAGCAGTACCGAACTCTCTCCTCGGGATTCACCCCTCCACTTT. Protein product: CASSTELSPRDSPLHF. Combining the CDR3 with reference TRBV2 and TRBJ1-6 gives the whole variable domain EPEVTQTPSHQVTQMGQEVILRCVPISNHLYFYWYRQILGQKVEFLVSFYNNEISEKSEIFDDQFSVERPDGSNFTLKIRSTKLEDSAMYFCASSTELSPRDSPLHFGNGTRLTVT.